Listed below are T cell receptor beta chains from one sample, sequenced in a study of control samples from healthy donors and cancer patients. The repertoire was sequenced with immunoSEQ multiplex PCR; TCRdb's copy has only in-frame clones and lacks some. The sample consists of tens of thousands of clones, approximately 80% of them appearing once. Sequenced: PBMCs. These receptor sequences come from a woman between 50 and 59 years old with lung cancer. Both conserved end residues are part of each CDR3. Fields, in order: J gene, CDR3 length, V gene, D gene, clone size, CDR3 protein, CDR3 DNA. D genes are given only for firm matches. Only part of the rows carry a size: once, few, many, or a class if the clone is expanded.

j_call: TRBJ2-5; cdr3_length: 15; v_call: TRBV2; d_call: NA; clone_size: NA; cdr3_aa: CASLLDPGALGTQYF; cdr3_nt: TGTGCCAGTCTACTCGACCCAGGGGCCCTGGGGACCCAGTACTTC
j_call: TRBJ1-1; cdr3_length: 14; v_call: TRBV3-1/TRBV3-2; d_call: NA; clone_size: few; cdr3_aa: CASSRRGRNTEAFF; cdr3_nt: TGTGCCAGCAGCCGAAGGGGACGGAACACTGAAGCTTTCTTT
j_call: TRBJ1-1; cdr3_length: 15; v_call: TRBV9; d_call: TRBD1; clone_size: once; cdr3_aa: CASSGWTGGNTEAFF; cdr3_nt: TGTGCCAGCAGCGGATGGACAGGAGGGAACACTGAAGCTTTCTTT
j_call: TRBJ2-2; cdr3_length: 14; v_call: TRBV5-4; d_call: NA; clone_size: NA; cdr3_aa: CASSPQGNTGELFF; cdr3_nt: TGTGCCAGCAGTCCACAGGGTAACACCGGGGAGCTGTTTTTT
j_call: TRBJ2-3; cdr3_length: 15; v_call: TRBV3-1/TRBV3-2; d_call: NA; clone_size: NA; cdr3_aa: CASSRTRSTGDTQYF; cdr3_nt: TGTGCCAGCAGCCGGACCAGAAGTACGGGAGATACGCAGTATTTT
j_call: TRBJ2-4; cdr3_length: 21; v_call: TRBV21-1; d_call: NA; clone_size: NA; cdr3_aa: CASSKSPEGLAGGLAKNIQYF; cdr3_nt: TGTGCCAGCAGCAAGTCTCCCGAGGGGCTAGCGGGGGGTTTAGCCAAAAACATTCAGTACTTC
j_call: TRBJ2-7; cdr3_length: 15; v_call: TRBV24-1; d_call: TRBD2; clone_size: NA; cdr3_aa: CATSDSGAAGGEQYF; cdr3_nt: TGTGCCACCAGTGATTCAGGGGCCGCGGGGGGGGAGCAGTACTTC
j_call: TRBJ2-1; cdr3_length: 13; v_call: TRBV10-3; d_call: NA; clone_size: once; cdr3_aa: CAISPGEFGEQFF; cdr3_nt: TGTGCCATCAGTCCCGGGGAATTTGGTGAGCAGTTCTTC
j_call: TRBJ1-3; cdr3_length: 13; v_call: TRBV12-5; d_call: NA; clone_size: NA; cdr3_aa: CASGFVSRNTIYF; cdr3_nt: TGTGCTAGTGGTTTTGTATCACGAAACACCATATATTTT
j_call: TRBJ2-1; cdr3_length: 15; v_call: TRBV27; d_call: NA; clone_size: NA; cdr3_aa: CASNEGGPTDNEQFF; cdr3_nt: TGTGCCAGCAACGAGGGGGGGCCCACCGACAATGAGCAGTTCTTC
j_call: TRBJ2-5; cdr3_length: 15; v_call: TRBV27; d_call: TRBD1; clone_size: once; cdr3_aa: CASSKDRGFQETQYF; cdr3_nt: TGTGCCAGCAGTAAGGACAGGGGGTTCCAAGAGACCCAGTACTTC
j_call: TRBJ2-3; cdr3_length: 16; v_call: TRBV6-2/TRBV6-3; d_call: TRBD2; clone_size: NA; cdr3_aa: CASSYSTSGGGDTQYF; cdr3_nt: TGTGCCAGCAGTTACTCGACTAGCGGGGGGGGAGATACGCAGTATTTT
j_call: TRBJ2-1; cdr3_length: 16; v_call: TRBV18; d_call: TRBD1; clone_size: NA; cdr3_aa: CASSPRNRTGYNEQFF; cdr3_nt: TGTGCCAGCTCACCTCGGAATAGGACAGGCTACAATGAGCAGTTCTTC
j_call: TRBJ2-7; cdr3_length: 15; v_call: TRBV9; d_call: NA; clone_size: NA; cdr3_aa: CASSVEAGVSYEQYF; cdr3_nt: TGTGCCAGCAGCGTAGAGGCAGGGGTCTCCTACGAGCAGTACTTC
j_call: TRBJ2-2; cdr3_length: 15; v_call: TRBV5-1; d_call: NA; clone_size: NA; cdr3_aa: CASSPWDVHTGELFF; cdr3_nt: TGCGCCAGCAGCCCCTGGGACGTCCACACCGGGGAGCTGTTTTTT
j_call: TRBJ1-1; cdr3_length: 15; v_call: TRBV6-5; d_call: TRBD1; clone_size: NA; cdr3_aa: CACRDRRLENTEAFF; cdr3_nt: TGTGCCTGTCGGGACAGAAGGTTGGAGAACACTGAAGCTTTCTTT
j_call: TRBJ2-5; cdr3_length: 13; v_call: TRBV25-1; d_call: TRBD1; clone_size: NA; cdr3_aa: CASSEDREETQYF; cdr3_nt: TGTGCCAGCAGTGAAGACAGGGAAGAGACCCAGTACTTC
j_call: TRBJ2-1; cdr3_length: 14; v_call: TRBV18; d_call: TRBD1; clone_size: NA; cdr3_aa: CASSRQGIVGEQFF; cdr3_nt: TGTGCCAGCTCACGACAGGGAATCGTCGGTGAGCAGTTCTTC
j_call: TRBJ1-2; cdr3_length: 14; v_call: TRBV5-1; d_call: TRBD1; clone_size: NA; cdr3_aa: CASSFRQGSVGYTF; cdr3_nt: TGCGCCAGCAGCTTTAGACAGGGTTCGGTTGGCTACACCTTC
j_call: TRBJ2-3; cdr3_length: 15; v_call: TRBV5-1; d_call: TRBD1; clone_size: NA; cdr3_aa: CASSLGTGGPDTQYF; cdr3_nt: TGCGCCAGCAGCTTGGGGACAGGGGGCCCAGATACGCAGTATTTT
j_call: TRBJ1-6; cdr3_length: 16; v_call: TRBV4-1; d_call: NA; clone_size: NA; cdr3_aa: CASSQAGSFRNSPLHF; cdr3_nt: TGCGCCAGCAGCCAAGCAGGGAGCTTCAGGAATTCACCCCTCCACTTT
j_call: TRBJ2-3; cdr3_length: 16; v_call: TRBV7-2; d_call: TRBD1; clone_size: few; cdr3_aa: CASSLQGGYGTDTQYF; cdr3_nt: TGTGCCAGCAGCTTACAAGGGGGCTATGGGACAGATACGCAGTATTTT
j_call: TRBJ1-2; cdr3_length: 17; v_call: TRBV5-1; d_call: NA; clone_size: NA; cdr3_aa: CASSFGTGTPEGYGYTF; cdr3_nt: TGCGCCAGCAGCTTTGGGACCGGGACTCCCGAGGGCTATGGCTACACCTTC
j_call: TRBJ1-2; cdr3_length: 12; v_call: TRBV6-6; d_call: NA; clone_size: NA; cdr3_aa: CASRVHLYGYTF; cdr3_nt: TGTGCCAGCAGAGTACACCTCTATGGCTACACCTTC
j_call: TRBJ1-4; cdr3_length: 12; v_call: TRBV14; d_call: NA; clone_size: NA; cdr3_aa: CASSEGNEKLFF; cdr3_nt: TGTGCCAGCTCGGAGGGGAATGAAAAACTGTTTTTT
j_call: TRBJ2-2; cdr3_length: 10; v_call: TRBV30; d_call: NA; clone_size: NA; cdr3_aa: CALAGGELFF; cdr3_nt: TGTGCCTTGGCGGGCGGGGAGCTGTTTTTT
j_call: TRBJ1-2; cdr3_length: 13; v_call: TRBV27; d_call: TRBD1; clone_size: NA; cdr3_aa: CASSSQGLGGYTF; cdr3_nt: TGTGCCAGCAGTTCACAGGGGCTTGGGGGCTACACCTTC
j_call: TRBJ2-3; cdr3_length: 13; v_call: TRBV19; d_call: NA; clone_size: NA; cdr3_aa: CASSATGEDTQYF; cdr3_nt: TGTGCCAGTAGCGCGACAGGTGAAGATACGCAGTATTTT
j_call: TRBJ1-5; cdr3_length: 16; v_call: TRBV30; d_call: NA; clone_size: NA; cdr3_aa: CAWSVLGQRSNQPQHF; cdr3_nt: TGTGCCTGGAGTGTACTCGGGCAGAGGAGCAATCAGCCCCAGCATTTT
j_call: TRBJ1-2; cdr3_length: 13; v_call: TRBV30; d_call: NA; clone_size: NA; cdr3_aa: CAWSATVNYGYTF; cdr3_nt: TGTGCCTGGAGTGCGACGGTTAACTATGGCTACACCTTC
j_call: TRBJ1-3; cdr3_length: 12; v_call: TRBV6-5; d_call: NA; clone_size: NA; cdr3_aa: CASRVFGNTIYF; cdr3_nt: TGTGCCAGTAGGGTATTCGGAAACACCATATATTTT
j_call: TRBJ1-3; cdr3_length: 13; v_call: TRBV10-3; d_call: TRBD1; clone_size: NA; cdr3_aa: CAITGGFGNTIYF; cdr3_nt: TGTGCCATCACAGGGGGCTTCGGAAACACCATATATTTT
j_call: TRBJ1-1; cdr3_length: 13; v_call: TRBV7-3; d_call: NA; clone_size: few; cdr3_aa: CASSFRRGTEAFF; cdr3_nt: TGTGCCAGCAGCTTTAGGAGGGGCACTGAAGCTTTCTTT
j_call: TRBJ2-7; cdr3_length: 16; v_call: TRBV27; d_call: NA; clone_size: NA; cdr3_aa: CATNKLTGKTSYEQYF; cdr3_nt: TGTGCCACCAATAAACTAACAGGGAAGACCTCCTACGAGCAGTACTTC
j_call: TRBJ1-1; cdr3_length: 15; v_call: TRBV7-6; d_call: NA; clone_size: NA; cdr3_aa: CASSLDWSANTEAFF; cdr3_nt: TGTGCCAGCAGCTTAGACTGGAGCGCGAACACTGAAGCTTTCTTT
j_call: TRBJ1-1; cdr3_length: 15; v_call: TRBV6-2/TRBV6-3; d_call: NA; clone_size: NA; cdr3_aa: CASSYGADMNTEAFF; cdr3_nt: TGTGCCAGCAGTTATGGGGCGGATATGAACACTGAAGCTTTCTTT
j_call: TRBJ2-7; cdr3_length: 16; v_call: TRBV5-1; d_call: NA; clone_size: NA; cdr3_aa: CASSLGLGTVSYEQYF; cdr3_nt: TGCGCCAGCAGCTTGGGGTTAGGGACGGTCTCCTACGAGCAGTACTTC
j_call: TRBJ1-2; cdr3_length: 13; v_call: TRBV6-5; d_call: NA; clone_size: NA; cdr3_aa: CASSYSGNYGYTF; cdr3_nt: TGTGCCAGCAGTTACTCTGGTAACTATGGCTACACCTTC
j_call: TRBJ1-1; cdr3_length: 15; v_call: TRBV18; d_call: TRBD1; clone_size: NA; cdr3_aa: CASSPLSGGYTEAFF; cdr3_nt: TGTGCCAGCTCACCACTTTCAGGGGGGTACACTGAAGCTTTCTTT
j_call: TRBJ2-7; cdr3_length: 14; v_call: TRBV10-3; d_call: TRBD2; clone_size: NA; cdr3_aa: CAISRGGTSYEQYF; cdr3_nt: TGTGCCATCAGCCGCGGGGGGACCTCCTACGAGCAGTACTTC
j_call: TRBJ1-1; cdr3_length: 13; v_call: TRBV11-1; d_call: NA; clone_size: NA; cdr3_aa: CASSLSVYTEAFF; cdr3_nt: TGTGCCAGCAGCTTAAGCGTATACACTGAAGCTTTCTTT
j_call: TRBJ1-3; cdr3_length: 17; v_call: TRBV3-1/TRBV3-2; d_call: NA; clone_size: NA; cdr3_aa: CASSQVAKGSPGNTIYF; cdr3_nt: TGTGCCAGCAGCCAAGTCGCGAAGGGATCCCCTGGAAACACCATATATTTT
j_call: TRBJ1-1; cdr3_length: 14; v_call: TRBV19; d_call: NA; clone_size: NA; cdr3_aa: CASSMSAMNTEAFF; cdr3_nt: TGTGCCAGTAGTATGTCGGCAATGAACACTGAAGCTTTCTTT
j_call: TRBJ1-2; cdr3_length: 13; v_call: TRBV7-3; d_call: NA; clone_size: NA; cdr3_aa: CASSLRAGDGYTF; cdr3_nt: TGTGCCAGCAGCTTAAGGGCGGGGGATGGCTACACCTTC
j_call: TRBJ1-4; cdr3_length: 13; v_call: TRBV2; d_call: NA; clone_size: NA; cdr3_aa: CASSGGEGEKLFF; cdr3_nt: TGTGCCAGCAGTGGGGGCGAGGGTGAAAAACTGTTTTTT
j_call: TRBJ1-4; cdr3_length: 12; v_call: TRBV3-1/TRBV3-2; d_call: NA; clone_size: NA; cdr3_aa: CASSQYWEKLFF; cdr3_nt: TGTGCCAGCAGCCAATACTGGGAAAAACTGTTTTTT
j_call: TRBJ2-6; cdr3_length: 16; v_call: TRBV7-3; d_call: TRBD1; clone_size: NA; cdr3_aa: CASSQDRGAGANVLTF; cdr3_nt: TGTGCCAGCAGCCAGGACAGGGGAGCAGGGGCCAACGTCCTGACTTTC
j_call: TRBJ1-2; cdr3_length: 15; v_call: TRBV9; d_call: NA; clone_size: NA; cdr3_aa: CASSTWTGSRCGYTF; cdr3_nt: TGTGCCAGCAGCACCTGGACGGGATCAAGGTGTGGCTACACCTTC
j_call: TRBJ1-1; cdr3_length: 13; v_call: TRBV28; d_call: NA; clone_size: NA; cdr3_aa: CASIMADNTEAFF; cdr3_nt: TGTGCCAGCATTATGGCAGACAACACTGAAGCTTTCTTT
j_call: TRBJ2-2; cdr3_length: 16; v_call: TRBV5-1; d_call: NA; clone_size: NA; cdr3_aa: CASSELQGLNTGELFF; cdr3_nt: TGCGCCAGCAGCGAACTCCAGGGGCTGAACACCGGGGAGCTGTTTTTT
j_call: TRBJ2-7; cdr3_length: 14; v_call: TRBV12-5; d_call: TRBD1; clone_size: once; cdr3_aa: CASGLLGTGNEQYF; cdr3_nt: TGTGCTAGTGGTTTGCTTGGGACAGGGAACGAGCAGTACTTC